Sequencing of this TCR beta chain was carried out in a study of Ad26.COV2.S vaccination and SARS-CoV-2 variants. Study details: Donor was assigned to the Ad26.COV2.S arm of trial COV1001. The authors gave Ad26.COV2.S intramuscularly, either once or twice 56 days apart.

Treatment defined: about 20 received Ad26.COV2.S at low or high dose, single or two shots; 5 received placebo; per-sample allocation not given. Sampling was performed 63 days after the first vaccine or placebo injection. Donation came from an adult in Boston who was aged 18-55 years. To note about this clone: No antigen is known for it.

Germline lookup yields CDR1 KGHSH and CDR2 LQKENI. Trimming pared 3 bases from V and 6 bases from J, leaving 11 bases between. There are 14 residues in the CDR3. Broader study findings: Vaccine and placebo groups showed comparable non-spike TCR breadth.

Clones were read by immunoSEQ multiplex PCR, and TCRdb kept only the in-frame ones, dropping some. The profile shows around 400,000 clones, around four fifths of them singletons. Specimen: peripheral blood, collected in a trial of Ad26.COV2.S vaccine versus placebo. This sequence joins TRBV18 and TRBJ2-2; no reliable D call. The source is a person between 18 and 60 years old who received the Ad26.COV2.S COVID-19 vaccine or a placebo. The CDR3 sequence is CASSPWTLPGELFF. The CDR3, as DNA: TGTGCCAGCTCACCGTGGACGTTACCCGGGGAGCTGTTTTTT. The full variable domain, completed using reference TRBV18 and TRBJ2-2, is NAGVMQNPRHLVRRRGQEARLRCSPMKGHSHVYWYRQLPEEGLKFMVYLQKENIIDESGMPKERFSAEFPKEGPSILRIQQVVRGDSAAYFCASSPWTLPGELFFGEGSRLTVL.